The present entry profiles one TCR beta chain with its context. The data are from a study of blood T cells in healthy people across ages. Trimming took 6 bases from V and 6 from J, leaving 19 bases between them. Looked up from germline, CDR1 is SEHNR and CDR2 is FQNEAQ (reference sequence). The CDR3 spans 15 residues. The use of a sample-barcoded 5' primer and a J-beta primer mix characterized a second PCR of about 7 to 12 cycles. TCRdb used MiXCR to reprocess the 5' RACE reads, holding one entry per CDR3 protein. The sample includes some 860,000 distinct CDR3 sequences, roughly 56% of them seen just once.

Sequenced sample: blood. The sequence was obtained from a middle-aged man in good health. The rearrangement joins TRBV7-9 to TRBJ2-3; D is perhaps TRBD1 or TRBD2 (5 bases each). The CDR3 loop reads CASRLGRAYDDTQYF. Written as DNA, the CDR3 is TGTGCCAGCAGATTGGGACGGGCGTACGACGATACGCAGTATTTT.